The 12 T cell receptor beta chains below all came from one sample that was sequenced in a study of naive and memory T cell subsets (dated by TCRdb to 2016 to 2017). Overall study results and their limits: A few larger clonotypes were present in naive repertoires, particularly the CD8 repertoires, and these clonotypes were possibly memory cells re-expressing CD45RA.

Library creation used UMI-ligation and nested PCR. TCRdb shows the sequencer as Illumina MiSeq. The beta constant-region primer consisted of an equimolar mixture of two oligonucleotides that together covered TRBC1 and TRBC2. Four rounds of PCR, combining the SP2 primer with nested alpha and beta constant-region primers, were used to amplify the ligated cDNA. Using fastp trimming at Q25 and MiXCR clonotype assembly, TCRdb reanalyzed the public sequencing data and kept in-frame beta chains. For every CDR3 protein sequence, its rows merge into one entry that carries the most common genes and DNA. This sample holds more than 95,000 distinct CDR3 sequences; more than 14% were observed only once. The ten top clones hold 2.8% of the sample. Antigens of these TCRs are unknown. The sequenced sample was naive CD8+ T cells from blood. The cell subset or site label on this specimen signifies: naive T cells, CD45RA high CD27+. These receptors originate from a human donor in good health.

Only a few counts were recorded for this clonotype. This rearrangement joins TRBV19 to TRBJ1-2; TRBD1 matches at 7 bases. This CDR3 spans 15 amino acids. V lost 3 bases, J lost 6 bases, and 10 bases stayed unmatched. The germline V gene has CDR1 LNHDA and CDR2 SQIVND (reference sequence). The CDR3 reads CASSIGDSLFDGYTF. The CDR3 DNA reads as TGTGCCAGTAGTATCGGGGACAGCTTGTTCGATGGCTACACCTTC.

This clonotype was picked up a small number of times. CDR3 nucleotide sequence: TGTGCCAGCAGTTGGGGGGTTGAGCAGTTCTTC. Amino acids: CASSWGVEQFF. The rearrangement uses TRBV6-2 or TRBV6-3 and TRBJ2-1, with D possibly matching TRBD2 (6 bases). Per germline, CDR1 MNHEY and CDR2 SVGEGT. V lost 4 bases, J lost 9 bases, and 7 bases lay in between. The CDR3 runs to 11 residues.

This clonotype occurred a few times. The chain couples TRBV30 to TRBJ1-5; D unclear. CDR3 size: 16 residues. CDR1 is GTSNPN, CDR2 SVGIG, per germline (reference sequence). Trimming shortened V by 3 bases and J by 2 bases, and 17 bases separated the two germline ends. The chain's CDR3 is CAWSPRYREGNQPQHF. In nucleotides, the CDR3 is TGTGCCTGGAGCCCCCGCTATCGAGAGGGCAATCAGCCCCAGCATTTT. Supplemented by reference TRBV30 and TRBJ1-5, the full variable domain reads SQTIHQWPATLVQPVGSPLSLECTVEGTSNPNLYWYRQAAGRGLQLLFYSVGIGQISSEVPQNLSASRPQDRQFILSSKKLLLSDSGFYLCAWSPRYREGNQPQHFGDGTRLSIL.

This clonotype occurred many times. This sequence joins TRBV7-3 and TRBJ2-2; D perhaps matches TRBD1 (5 bases). The germline V gene has CDR1 SGHTA and CDR2 FQGTGA. V was trimmed by 5 bases and J by 6 bases, leaving 10 bases between them. This CDR3 has 13 amino acids. The CDR3, as DNA: TGTGCCAGCAGCCTCGACAGTTCCGGGGAGCTGTTTTTT. Its protein product is CASSLDSSGELFF.

Many counts were recorded for this clonotype. The CDR3 nucleotides read TGTGCCAGCAGCGGAGTCCCGGCCCCTGAAAAACTGTTTTTT. Protein: CASSGVPAPEKLFF. The chain couples TRBV12-3 or TRBV12-4 to TRBJ1-4; D is uncertain. The CDR3 is 14 residues long. Trimming stripped 6 bases from V and 7 bases from J, with 15 bases between.

This chain links TRBV6-6 with TRBJ1-5, with 8 positions matching TRBD1. The germline V gene encodes CDR1 MNHNY and CDR2 SVGAGI (reference sequence). After removal of 3 bases from V and 2 bases from J, the junction contained 12 bases not matched to a gene. The CDR3 totals 18 residues. This CDR3 reads CASSYSFSGGRGNQPQHF. As DNA, the CDR3 is TGTGCCAGCAGTTATTCTTTTTCAGGGGGCAGGGGCAATCAGCCCCAGCATTTT.

This clonotype was observed at least ten times. V is TRBV5-5 and J is TRBJ1-1, with 7 bases identical to TRBD1. The CDR3 is made up of 13 amino acids. Germline V gives CDR1 SGHKS, CDR2 YYEKEE (reference sequence). After removal of 4 bases from V and 12 bases from J, the junction contained 12 bases not matched to a gene. In DNA, the CDR3 is TGTGCCAGCAGCACGGACAGGCGTCCCGAATCTTTCTTT. Translation gives CASSTDRRPESFF. The full variable domain, completed using reference TRBV5-5 and TRBJ1-1, is DAGVTQSPTHLIKTRGQQVTLRCSPISGHKSVSWYQQVLGQGPQFIFQYYEKEERGRGNFPDRFSARQFPNYSSELNVNALLLGDSALYLCASSTDRRPESFFGQGTRLTVV.

There are a few counts of this clonotype. The chain couples TRBV9 to TRBJ2-7; 8 nucleotides agree with TRBD1. CDR1 is SGDLS, CDR2 YYNGEE, per germline. The CDR3 sequence is 14 residues long. The V gene end was trimmed by 3 bases and the J gene end by 3 bases; junction bases not matched to a gene: 5. CDR3: CASSGPGGDYEQYF. As DNA, the CDR3 is TGTGCCAGCAGCGGCCCAGGGGGCGACTACGAGCAGTACTTC.

This clonotype was seen ten or more times. The CDR3 DNA follows: TGTGCCAGCAGACCTACACCCAGCGGGAGCTCCTACAATGAGCAGTTCTTC. Its translation is CASRPTPSGSSYNEQFF. The chain recombines TRBV7-6 with TRBJ2-1, with 8 bases lining up with TRBD2. The germline CDR1 and CDR2 sequences are SGHVS and FNYEAQ. This CDR3 region has 17 residues. The trim removed 6 bases at V and 0 bases at J, leaving 10 bases unmatched. Full variable domain (outside the CDR3, taken from reference TRBV7-6 and TRBJ2-1): GAGVSQSPRYKVTKRGQDVALRCDPISGHVSLYWYRQALGQGPEFLTYFNYEAQQDKSGLPNDRFSAERPEGSISTLTIQRTEQRDSAMYRCASRPTPSGSSYNEQFFGPGTRLTVL.

This clonotype was seen a few times. The rearrangement links TRBV7-9 to TRBJ2-1; 7 bases line up with TRBD1. Germline-derived CDR1 and CDR2 are SEHNR and FQNEAQ (reference sequence). The V segment lost 4 bases and the J segment 1 base; nucleotides outside the gene matches: 13. The CDR3 is 18 residues long. CDR3 DNA sequence: TGTGCCAGCAGCTCTCCCGCACAGGGGCCGTTTTCCTACAATGAGCAGTTCTTC. Amino acids: CASSSPAQGPFSYNEQFF.

This clonotype was seen only a few times. The chain joins TRBV7-6 to TRBJ1-1, with a possible D match to TRBD1 (6 bases). CDR1 and CDR2 (germline): SGHVS, FNYEAQ. Trimming shortened V by 5 bases and J by 7 bases, and 20 bases separated the two germline ends. This CDR3 spans 15 amino acids. The DNA for the CDR3 is TGTGCCAGCAGCCCCGGGACACGGGGTGATGGTGAAGCTTTCTTT. Protein product: CASSPGTRGDGEAFF.

The rearrangement uses TRBV7-9 and TRBJ2-3; D uncertain. The V gene's germline CDR1 is SEHNR and CDR2 FQNEAQ (reference sequence). Trimming stripped 2 bases from V and 4 bases from J, with 4 bases between. The CDR3 sequence is 12 residues long. The CDR3 loop reads CASSLTADTQYF. CDR3 sequence (DNA): TGTGCCAGCAGCTTAACTGCAGATACGCAGTATTTT.